Listed below are T cell receptor beta chains from one sample, sequenced in a study of cytomegalovirus exposure and HLA in healthy donors. Sequencing used immunoSEQ multiplex PCR; TCRdb keeps in-frame clones, though not all of them. The sample carries hundreds of thousands of clones, roughly 88% recorded once. The source material was PBMCs. Source of these receptors: a woman between 18 and 29 years old in good health and CMV-seronegative. Each CDR3 is given with its conserved first and last residue. A D gene is named only where the DNA matches it firmly. Rows give clone size only sometimes, using once, few, many, or a class for an expanded clone.

D gene	V gene	CDR3 length	clone size	J gene	CDR3 protein	CDR3 DNA
TRBD2	TRBV28	16	.	TRBJ2-5	CASSPRLAVAQETQYF	TGTGCCAGCAGTCCGCGGCTAGCGGTAGCGCAAGAGACCCAGTACTTC
.	TRBV18	16	.	TRBJ1-3	CASSPGQLDSGNTIYF	TGTGCCAGCTCACCCGGACAACTGGACTCTGGAAACACCATATATTTT
.	TRBV27	14	.	TRBJ2-7	CASRRDGYSYEQYF	TGTGCCAGCAGGCGGGACGGGTACTCCTACGAGCAGTACTTC
.	TRBV9	12	.	TRBJ2-1	CASSPGDNEQFF	TGTGCCAGCAGCCCGGGGGACAATGAGCAGTTCTTC
.	TRBV4-1	15	.	TRBJ1-2	CASSQPLGGLRGYTF	TGCGCCAGCAGCCAACCACTCGGGGGACTAAGGGGCTACACCTTC
.	TRBV27	17	.	TRBJ2-7	CASSSKAGLYSSYEQYF	TGTGCCAGCAGTTCGAAGGCTGGACTGTATAGCTCCTACGAGCAGTACTTC
.	TRBV6-1	16	.	TRBJ2-3	CASSGGGGGRTDTQYF	TGTGCCAGCAGTGGTGGTGGGGGCGGGCGCACAGATACGCAGTATTTT
TRBD1	TRBV28	14	few	TRBJ1-5	CASSLGQGGQPQHF	TGTGCCAGCAGTTTAGGACAGGGAGGACAGCCCCAGCATTTT
.	TRBV19	12	.	TRBJ1-2	CASRGALWGYTF	TGTGCCAGTAGAGGGGCCCTCTGGGGCTACACCTTC
.	TRBV27	15	.	TRBJ1-1	CASKFIASMNTEAFF	TGTGCCAGCAAATTTATAGCATCCATGAACACTGAAGCTTTCTTT
TRBD1	TRBV5-1	14	.	TRBJ2-2	CASSGGQGNGELFF	TGCGCCAGCAGCGGAGGACAGGGGAACGGGGAGCTGTTTTTT
.	TRBV11-2	15	.	TRBJ2-1	CASNPDPGGDNEQFF	TGTGCCAGCAACCCCGATCCGGGGGGCGACAATGAGCAGTTCTTC
TRBD1	TRBV7-9	15	.	TRBJ2-7	CASSPKQGEPYEQYF	TGTGCCAGCAGTCCTAAACAGGGGGAACCGTACGAGCAGTACTTC
.	TRBV5-1	16	.	TRBJ2-1	CASSGAGVISYNEQFF	TGCGCCAGCAGCGGCGCAGGGGTTATCTCCTACAATGAGCAGTTCTTC
.	TRBV7-8	15	.	TRBJ2-1	CASSWVGGYYNEQFF	TGTGCCAGCAGCTGGGTGGGGGGTTATTACAATGAGCAGTTCTTC
.	TRBV30	14	few	TRBJ1-5	CAWSSLTVGQPQHF	TGTGCCTGGAGTTCCCTGACAGTAGGTCAGCCCCAGCATTTT
TRBD1	TRBV30	13	few	TRBJ1-3	CACYQGAGNTIYF	TGTGCCTGTTACCAGGGGGCTGGAAACACCATATATTTT
TRBD1	TRBV30	13	.	TRBJ2-7	CACTRDRGYEQYF	TGTGCCTGTACCCGGGACAGGGGCTACGAGCAGTACTTC
TRBD2	TRBV5-4	16	once	TRBJ2-5	CASSSPSGGAQETQYF	TGTGCCAGCAGCAGTCCTAGCGGGGGGGCCCAAGAGACCCAGTACTTC
.	TRBV7-2	12	few	TRBJ2-4	CASSIRGNIQYF	TGTGCCAGCAGCATCAGGGGAAACATTCAGTACTTC
.	TRBV19	13	.	TRBJ2-5	CASSTGQQETQYF	TGTGCCAGTAGTACCGGACAGCAAGAGACCCAGTACTTC
TRBD2	TRBV5-1	16	.	TRBJ2-7	CASSPPLAGGAYEQYF	TGCGCCAGCAGCCCACCCCTAGCGGGGGGGGCCTACGAGCAGTACTTC
TRBD2	TRBV29-1	14	.	TRBJ2-5	CSVGSGRPQETQYF	TGCAGCGTGGGTAGCGGGAGGCCCCAAGAGACCCAGTACTTC
TRBD1	TRBV11-2	15	.	TRBJ2-1	CASSQGQGGYNEQFF	TGTGCCAGCAGCCAGGGACAGGGGGGATACAATGAGCAGTTCTTC
.	TRBV30	12	.	TRBJ1-2	CARMLGRGGYTF	TGTGCCCGGATGCTGGGGCGGGGTGGCTACACCTTC
.	TRBV18	15	once	TRBJ2-1	CASSIDLQAGNEQFF	TGTGCCAGCTCAATAGACCTCCAGGCGGGTAATGAGCAGTTCTTC
.	TRBV5-3	12	few	TRBJ2-7	CARSPPRDEQYF	TGTGCCAGAAGCCCCCCGCGGGACGAGCAGTACTTC
.	TRBV6-1	15	.	TRBJ1-4	CASSERQTPNEKLFF	TGTGCCAGCAGTGAACGGCAGACTCCTAATGAAAAACTGTTTTTT
TRBD1	TRBV29-1	13	.	TRBJ2-7	CSETHRGRYEQYF	TGCAGCGAAACACACAGGGGGAGGTACGAGCAGTACTTC
TRBD2	TRBV5-1	17	once	TRBJ2-2	CASSSLSGGATTGELFF	TGCGCCAGCAGCTCCCTTAGCGGGGGGGCCACCACCGGGGAGCTGTTTTTT
.	TRBV28	11	few	TRBJ1-4	CASSLREKLFF	TGTGCCAGCAGTTTACGGGAAAAACTGTTTTTT
TRBD2	TRBV29-1	16	many	TRBJ2-3	CSVEEWEAGASDTQYF	TGCAGCGTTGAAGAATGGGAAGCGGGGGCCTCAGATACGCAGTATTTT
TRBD2	TRBV5-1	15	once	TRBJ2-7	CASSLGTSDAYEQYF	TGCGCCAGCAGCTTGGGGACTAGCGACGCCTACGAGCAGTACTTC
TRBD2	TRBV4-1	14	.	TRBJ2-4	CASSQGAGGNIQYF	TGCGCCAGCAGCCAAGGAGCGGGAGGGAACATTCAGTACTTC
TRBD1	TRBV30	16	.	TRBJ1-2	CAWSGETGNHNYGYTF	TGTGCCTGGAGTGGCGAGACAGGGAATCATAACTATGGCTACACCTTC
.	TRBV5-1	12	.	TRBJ1-1	CASSSGNTEAFF	TGCGCCAGCAGCTCCGGGAACACTGAAGCTTTCTTT
.	TRBV20-1	11	.	TRBJ2-1	CSASRHNEQFF	TGCAGTGCTAGCAGGCACAATGAGCAGTTCTTC
TRBD2	TRBV2	16	once	TRBJ2-3	CASNPQGGGGSDTQYF	TGTGCCAGCAACCCCCAGGGCGGGGGGGGTTCAGATACGCAGTATTTT
TRBD1	TRBV2	15	.	TRBJ1-5	CASGPRTGRNQPQHF	TGTGCCAGCGGACCTCGGACAGGACGAAATCAGCCCCAGCATTTT
.	TRBV28	14	.	TRBJ1-1	CASSLQLWNTEAFF	TGTGCCAGCAGTTTACAACTGTGGAACACTGAAGCTTTCTTT
.	TRBV11-2	16	.	TRBJ2-5	CASSLVPHSRGETQYF	TGTGCCAGCAGCTTAGTCCCCCATTCGAGAGGGGAGACCCAGTACTTC
.	TRBV5-1	14	.	TRBJ2-7	CASSLTGSLYEQYF	TGCGCCAGCAGCTTGACAGGGAGCTTATACGAGCAGTACTTC
TRBD1	TRBV18	13	.	TRBJ2-7	CASSPRDRAEQYF	TGTGCCAGCTCACCCCGGGACAGGGCCGAGCAGTACTTC
.	TRBV5-1	16	.	TRBJ2-2	CASSFSAGFGAGELFF	TGCGCCAGCAGCTTCTCGGCGGGTTTTGGTGCCGGGGAGCTGTTTTTT
.	TRBV4-1	12	.	TRBJ2-7	CASSPRRGEQYF	TGCGCCAGCAGCCCCCGAAGAGGGGAGCAGTACTTC
TRBD1	TRBV5-6	16	.	TRBJ1-4	CASSSLQGAGNEKLFF	TGTGCCAGCAGCTCCCTACAGGGGGCTGGGAATGAAAAACTGTTTTTT
.	TRBV9	15	.	TRBJ1-5	CASSRRRAGNQPQHF	TGTGCCAGCAGCAGGCGGAGGGCAGGCAATCAGCCCCAGCATTTT
TRBD2	TRBV5-5	15	.	TRBJ2-1	CASSLLAGRNNEQFF	TGTGCCAGCAGCCTACTAGCGGGAAGAAACAATGAGCAGTTCTTC
.	TRBV30	12	once	TRBJ2-7	CAWSNTPYEQYF	TGTGCCTGGAGTAACACCCCCTACGAGCAGTACTTC
.	TRBV6-1	18	.	TRBJ2-7	CASSGSGSTTTSSYEQYF	TGTGCCAGCAGTGGATCCGGTTCTACTACCACTAGCTCCTACGAGCAGTACTTC
TRBD2	TRBV5-1	15	.	TRBJ2-7	CASSIPGAGGHEQYF	TGCGCCAGCAGCATCCCCGGAGCGGGAGGGCACGAGCAGTACTTC
.	TRBV29-1	13	.	TRBJ1-5	CSVGASNNQPQHF	TGCAGCGTTGGGGCAAGTAACAATCAGCCCCAGCATTTT
TRBD1	TRBV5-1	15	.	TRBJ2-7	CASSSRTGNSYEQYF	TGCGCCAGCAGCTCCCGGACAGGGAACTCCTACGAGCAGTACTTC
TRBD2	TRBV27	15	.	TRBJ2-3	CASSWWGGRTDTQYF	TGTGCCAGCAGTTGGTGGGGGGGTCGCACAGATACGCAGTATTTT
TRBD2	TRBV18	16	.	TRBJ2-1	CASSPRLAGGDNEQFF	TGTGCCAGCTCACCCAGACTAGCGGGAGGAGACAATGAGCAGTTCTTC
TRBD1	TRBV10-3	15	.	TRBJ2-7	CAISEHRTGTYEQYF	TGTGCCATCAGTGAGCATAGGACAGGGACCTACGAGCAGTACTTC
TRBD1	TRBV9	17	.	TRBJ1-6	CASSETGALQYNSPLHF	TGTGCCAGCAGCGAAACAGGGGCCTTACAATATAATTCACCCCTCCACTTT